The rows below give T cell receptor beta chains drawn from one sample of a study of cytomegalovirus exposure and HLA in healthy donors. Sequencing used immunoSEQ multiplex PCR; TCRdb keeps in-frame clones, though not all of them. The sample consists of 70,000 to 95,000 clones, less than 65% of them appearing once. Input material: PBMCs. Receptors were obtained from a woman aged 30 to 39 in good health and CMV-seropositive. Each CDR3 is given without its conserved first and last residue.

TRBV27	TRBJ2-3	ASSLSNRWDTQY
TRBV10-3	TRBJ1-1	AISEQRGPRGAF
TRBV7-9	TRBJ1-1	ASSLEGGRASAIL
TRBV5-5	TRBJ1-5	ASSFQETPNQPQH
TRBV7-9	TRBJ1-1	SSREGRREAF
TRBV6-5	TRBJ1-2	ASSYSTFANYGYT
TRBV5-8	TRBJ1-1	ASSLVGTLPTEAF
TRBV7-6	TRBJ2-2	ASSFLSSTGLTGELF
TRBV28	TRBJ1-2	ASSPPDRTGYGYT
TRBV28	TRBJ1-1	ASSGLGTGRRAF
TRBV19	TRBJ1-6	ASRRQSDSPLH
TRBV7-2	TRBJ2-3	ASSLRGTGADTQY
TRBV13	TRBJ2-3	ASSATGYTDTQY
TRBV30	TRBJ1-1	AWSIGSVNTEAF
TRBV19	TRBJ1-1	ASSIITGGETEAF
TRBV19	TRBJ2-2	ASSIGQITRELF